This entry lists 28 T cell receptor beta chains sequenced from one sample in a study of post-analysis software for immune sequencing data. Their specific antigens are unknown. The TCR beta cDNA libraries contained unique molecular identifiers. TCRdb redid the calling of the PCR reads with MiXCR, one entry per CDR3 protein. The sample consists of some 690,000 distinct CDR3 sequences, around 60% of them appearing once. The study's findings and limits: About 5 TRBV segments, including TRBV5-6, TRBV5-1 and TRBV20-1, were more frequent in patients than controls.

Sequences were obtained from blood. These receptors originate from a girl aged 2 to 9 with multiple sclerosis.

The chain links TRBV7-2 to TRBJ2-1, with no clear D. Germline CDR1 SGHTA, CDR2 FQGNSA. The CDR3 runs 14 residues. V was cut by 8 bases and J by 8 bases, with 19 bases left in between. CDR3 amino acids: CASQEVGFMDEQFF. The CDR3, as DNA: TGTGCCAGCCAAGAGGTCGGGTTTATGGATGAGCAGTTCTTC.

The chain joins TRBV7-2 to TRBJ1-1; TRBD1 might be the D (5 bases). Per germline, CDR1 SGHTA and CDR2 FQGNSA. This CDR3 region has 16 residues. V was shortened by 1 base and J by 0 bases, with 12 bases between the two germline ends. The CDR3 loop reads CASSLDGTAMNTEAFF. CDR3 coding DNA: TGTGCCAGCAGCTTAGATGGGACTGCCATGAACACTGAAGCTTTCTTT. The full variable domain, with the rest looked up from reference TRBV7-2 and TRBJ1-1, is GAGVSQSPSNKVTEKGKDVELRCDPISGHTALYWYRQSLGQGLEFLIYFQGNSAPDKSGLPSDRFSAERTGGSVSTLTIQRTQQEDSAVYLCASSLDGTAMNTEAFFGQGTRLTVV.

The J gene is TRBJ2-1, the V gene TRBV6-5, with a weak D call TRBD1 (6 bases). CDR1 is MNHEY and CDR2 is SVGAGI in the germline V gene. V was cut by 5 bases and J by 13 bases, with 12 bases left in between. This CDR3 is 11 amino acids long. This CDR3 reads CASSLPGQQFF. The CDR3 DNA reads as TGTGCCAGCAGTCTGCCGGGACAACAGTTCTTC.

The chain couples TRBV10-3 to TRBJ2-6; tentatively, D is TRBD1 or TRBD2 (5 bases each). There are 16 residues in the CDR3. V was pared by 8 bases and J by 0 bases, with 14 bases between. The germline V gene encodes CDR1 ENHRY and CDR2 SYGVKD. CDR3 residues: CAISGRALSGANVLTF. Written as DNA, the CDR3 is TGTGCCATCTCGGGACGGGCCCTCTCTGGGGCCAACGTCCTGACTTTC.

This chain uses TRBV7-2 with TRBJ1-2; 7 nucleotides agree with TRBD1. This CDR3 has 15 residues. J gave up 6 bases and V 2 bases, and 9 bases lay outside the gene matches. The germline gives CDR1 SGHTA, CDR2 FQGNSA. The CDR3 protein is CASSLRADRAHGYTF. The CDR3 bases are TGTGCCAGCAGCTTAAGAGCCGACAGGGCCCATGGCTACACCTTC.

The CDR3 coding sequence is TGTGCCAGCAGCGTAGGTCAGGGGGGCGAGCAGTACTTC. Translating gives CASSVGQGGEQYF. This rearrangement joins TRBV9 to TRBJ2-7, with D possibly being TRBD1 (7 bases). Trimming pared 0 bases from V and 6 bases from J, leaving 10 bases between. The germline V gene has CDR1 SGDLS and CDR2 YYNGEE. The CDR3 has 13 residues.

This sequence joins TRBV7-2 and TRBJ2-1; no clear D gene. Germline V gene sequence: CDR1 SGHTA, CDR2 FQGNSA. The CDR3 totals 13 residues. Trimming took off 0 bases at V and 8 bases at J, with 8 bases between the two ends. Here the CDR3 reads CASSLASRYEQFF. DNA of the CDR3: TGTGCCAGCAGCTTAGCTAGCAGGTATGAGCAGTTCTTC.

V gene TRBV29-1 combines with J gene TRBJ1-1; D ambiguous. The V end lost 4 bases, the J end lost 10 bases, and 10 bases lay between the germline ends. This CDR3 spans 10 amino acids. Per the germline V gene, CDR1 is SQVTM and CDR2 is ANQGSEA. The CDR3 sequence is CSVVLGPAFF. CDR3 nucleotides: TGCAGCGTTGTCCTCGGGCCAGCTTTCTTT.

The chain employs TRBV20-1 and TRBJ2-1, with 8 bases that match TRBD2. CDR1 is DFQATT and CDR2 is SNEGSKA in the germline V gene (reference sequence). The CDR3 has 13 residues. V lost 6 bases and J lost 6; bases outside the gene matches: 7. CDR3 region: CSAPGREVNEQFF. CDR3 nucleotide sequence: TGCAGTGCCCCGGGGCGGGAGGTCAATGAGCAGTTCTTC.

This clonotype was counted a few times. The CDR3 loop is CSVDVSLGETQFF. DNA for the CDR3: TGCAGCGTTGACGTCAGCTTAGGCGAGACCCAGTTCTTC. The chain combines TRBV29-1 with TRBJ2-1; D is ambiguous. Trimming left V 3 bases short and J 13 bases short, with 19 bases between. Germline V gene lookup returns CDR1 SQVTM and CDR2 ANQGSEA. The CDR3 totals 13 residues.

V usage is TRBV29-1 and J usage is TRBJ2-1; D is possibly TRBD2 (6 bases). The CDR3 consists of 17 residues. CDR1 is SQVTM and CDR2 is ANQGSEA in the germline V gene. Trimming stripped 2 bases from V and 0 bases from J, with 17 bases between. The CDR3 DNA is TGCAGCGTTGAATGGGCCCTGGGTAGCGGCTCCTACAATGAGCAGTTCTTC. It yields the protein CSVEWALGSGSYNEQFF.

The chain joins TRBV7-2 to TRBJ2-5; D may be TRBD2 (5 bases). The CDR3 has 16 amino acids. Trimming took off 5 bases at V and 0 bases at J, with 16 bases between the two ends. Per the germline V gene, CDR1 is SGHTA and CDR2 is FQGNSA. CDR3 nucleotides: TGTGCCAGCAGCCTGAGGGCCCCCCCGTACCAAGAGACCCAGTACTTC. It is translated as CASSLRAPPYQETQYF.

This chain joins TRBV5-1 and TRBJ2-1; D not certain. Germline V gene data show CDR1 as SGHRS and CDR2 as YFSETQ. The CDR3 spans 16 residues. Trimming stripped 2 bases from V and 0 bases from J, with 12 bases between. The CDR3 sequence: CASSFGGASSYNEQFF. CDR3 sequence (DNA): TGCGCCAGCAGCTTTGGTGGTGCCAGCTCCTACAATGAGCAGTTCTTC.

The chain carries TRBV12-3 or TRBV12-4 and TRBJ2-7, with TRBD2 matching 10 bases. The J call may be in error: the DNA end matches TRBJ2-5 better. The CDR3 covers 14 residues. The CDR3 bases are TGTGCCAGCAGGGCTAGCGGGAGAATAAAGACCCAGTACTTC. Amino acids: CASRASGRIKTQYF.

The chain has TRBV4-1 and TRBJ2-2; D uncertain. The germline V and J ends were trimmed by 0 bases and 2 bases, with 1 base remaining between them. The CDR3 loop spans 13 amino acids. The germline V gene encodes CDR1 MGHRA and CDR2 YSYEKL. The CDR3 DNA reads as TGCGCCAGCAGCCAAGACAACACCGGGGAGCTGTTTTTT. It is translated as CASSQDNTGELFF.

The chain recombines TRBV27 with TRBJ2-3; no clear D. Germline V gene data show CDR1 as MNHEY and CDR2 as SMNVEV (reference sequence). The CDR3 extends over 16 amino acids. Trimming cost V 3 bases and J 6 bases, with 19 bases left between them. The CDR3 DNA reads as TGTGCCAGCAGTTTTAGTGGCAGTCCGGTAGCCGATACGCAGTATTTT. It translates to CASSFSGSPVADTQYF.

This clonotype was seen a handful of times. The chain combines TRBV29-1 with TRBJ1-5, with D unclear. Trimming removed 4 bases from V and 5 bases from J, with 9 bases in between. Germline V gene sequence: CDR1 SQVTM, CDR2 ANQGSEA. This CDR3 comprises 12 residues. The CDR3 sequence: CSVGDGDQPQHF. CDR3 nucleotide sequence: TGCAGCGTTGGGGATGGGGATCAGCCCCAGCATTTT.

This sequence joins TRBV10-2 and TRBJ1-1, with unresolved D. Germline CDR1 WSHSY, CDR2 SAAADI. The CDR3 is 16 amino acids. With 4 bases removed from V and 1 base from J, the gap between germline ends came to 16 bases. The CDR3 nucleotides are TGCGCCAGCAGTGGGCGGAGGGAGGCCAGGAACACTGAAGCTTTCTTT. It translates to CASSGRREARNTEAFF.

This clonotype has more than one count but fewer than ten. The chain uses TRBV6-5 and TRBJ2-4; no clear D. The assigned J gene may be wrong: the sequence end matches TRBJ2-7 better. The germline V gene has CDR1 MNHEY and CDR2 SVGAGI. The CDR3 is 15 amino acids. Written as DNA, the CDR3 is TGTGCCAGCAGTCCACTGCCGGACGGGCTCTACGAGCAGTACTTC. Protein sequence: CASSPLPDGLYEQYF.

This clonotype was found once. The rearrangement uses TRBV10-3 and TRBJ1-1, with TRBD1 matching 8 bases. Germline assignment: CDR1 ENHRY and CDR2 SYGVKD. The V and J ends lost 6 bases and 1 base, in that order; junction bases with no gene match: 7. This CDR3 has 15 amino acids. The CDR3 sequence is CAIRPGQGGNTEAFF. CDR3 DNA sequence: TGTGCCATCAGACCCGGACAGGGTGGGAACACTGAAGCTTTCTTT.

The rearrangement uses TRBV20-1 and TRBJ1-2; 12 bases match TRBD1. The V gene end was trimmed by 5 bases and the J gene end by 7 bases; junction bases not matched to a gene: 2. From germline, CDR1 is DFQATT and CDR2 SNEGSKA (reference sequence). The CDR3 is 12 residues long. CDR3 region: CSARDRGPGYTF. The CDR3 DNA sequence: TGCAGTGCTCGGGACAGGGGGCCTGGCTACACCTTC.

This clonotype has only a few counts. The chain combines TRBV6-5 with TRBJ1-2; TRBD1 is a possible D gene (5 bases). Germline CDR1 and CDR2: MNHEY and SVGAGI. This CDR3 is 13 amino acids long. V lost 7 bases, J lost 8 bases, and 17 bases lay in between. The CDR3, as DNA: TGTGCCAGCACCCTCCCGGGGGTAGGCGGCTACACCTTC. It is translated as CASTLPGVGGYTF.

A note on this clonotype: One base away lies a much larger clone, so this may be a sequencing read error. This CDR3 is CSARQDRDQGTQYF. The DNA for the CDR3 is TGCAGTGCTAGGCAAGACAGGGACCAAGGGACCCAGTACTTC. The chain has TRBV20-1 and TRBJ2-5, with 7 bases that match TRBD1. The germline CDR1 and CDR2 sequences are DFQATT and SNEGSKA (reference sequence). The CDR3 contains 14 residues.

This clonotype appeared a few times. The chain joins TRBV7-8 to TRBJ2-7, with 9 bases identical to TRBD2. The CDR3 has 17 amino acids. Per the germline V gene, CDR1 is SGHVS and CDR2 is FQNEAQ. V gave up 2 bases and J gave up 0 bases; unmatched junction bases: 8. This chain's CDR3 is CASSLQGSGRFSYEQYF. The CDR3 DNA is TGTGCCAGCAGCTTACAAGGGAGCGGGAGGTTCTCCTACGAGCAGTACTTC.

The V gene is TRBV9, the J gene TRBJ1-2, with D possibly matching TRBD1 (6 bases). Germline CDR1 is SGDLS and CDR2 is YYNGEE. Trimming left V 0 bases short and J 0 bases short, with 12 bases between. CDR3 length equals 16 residues. This CDR3 reads CASSVAWTAANYGYTF. CDR3 in DNA: TGTGCCAGCAGCGTAGCCTGGACAGCAGCTAACTATGGCTACACCTTC.

This clonotype occurred a few times. The rearrangement links TRBV28 to TRBJ2-1; possibly TRBD2 for D (6 bases). This CDR3 comprises 14 residues. Looked up from germline, CDR1 is MDHEN and CDR2 is SYDVKM. Trimming removed 2 bases at V and 5 bases at J, with 10 bases between. This chain's CDR3 is CASSLAGLNNEQFF. The CDR3 bases are TGTGCCAGCAGTTTAGCGGGGTTGAACAATGAGCAGTTCTTC.

The chain joins TRBV5-1 to TRBJ2-3; 10 nucleotides match TRBD2. This CDR3 has 18 residues. The J segment lost 3 bases and the V segment lost 1 base, leaving 11 bases of the junction unmatched. Germline CDR1 reads SGHRS; CDR2 reads YFSETQ. The DNA for the CDR3 is TGCGCCAGCAGCTTGCCGGCTAGCGGGAGTATCGTAACAGATACGCAGTATTTT. Translating it yields CASSLPASGSIVTDTQYF.

This clonotype was counted once. This chain connects TRBV12-3 or TRBV12-4 to TRBJ2-3, with TRBD2 matching over 11 bases. This CDR3 has 18 residues. V was pared by 3 bases and J by 1 base, with 9 bases of the junction left unmatched. The CDR3 spells CASSFWGSGGAGTDTQYF. For the CDR3, the DNA is TGTGCCAGCAGTTTTTGGGGTAGCGGGGGGGCCGGCACAGATACGCAGTATTTT.